These T cell receptor beta chains were read from a single sample in a study of blood T cell repertoires in COVID-19. Only in-frame clones appear in the TCRdb table, and some are missing; sequencing was by immunoSEQ multiplex PCR. The table has about 430,000 clones, over 85% seen once. Material: peripheral blood. The receptors derive from a man aged 18 to 35 with COVID-19, enrolled during active disease. The CDR3 runs from the conserved cysteine through the conserved F or W. The D gene is left open where the match is weak. Some rows have no size entry. The others give once, few or many, or a class for an expanded clone.

D gene,J gene,clone size,V gene,CDR3 protein,CDR3 DNA
-,TRBJ2-7,-,TRBV5-1,CASSLIGIGFRAYEQYF,TGCGCCAGCAGCTTGATTGGTATCGGCTTTCGGGCCTACGAGCAGTACTTC
-,TRBJ2-7,-,TRBV19,CASSIEGRGGYEQYF,TGTGCCAGTAGTATAGAAGGCAGGGGAGGGTACGAGCAGTACTTC
TRBD1,TRBJ1-5,-,TRBV3-1/TRBV3-2,CASSQTGGGSNQPQHF,TGTGCCAGCAGTCAAACAGGGGGCGGAAGCAATCAGCCCCAGCATTTT
-,TRBJ1-1,-,TRBV2,CASSDQGRNTEAFF,TGTGCCAGCAGTGATCAGGGCAGGAACACTGAAGCTTTCTTT
-,TRBJ1-1,-,TRBV11-3,CASSPSTAGYTEAFF,TGTGCCAGCAGCCCCTCCACCGCAGGTTATACTGAAGCTTTCTTT
-,TRBJ1-2,-,TRBV24-1,CATSSQETNYGYTF,TGTGCCACCTCCTCACAGGAAACTAACTATGGCTACACCTTC
-,TRBJ1-6,-,TRBV7-9,CASSLGSGAINSPLHF,TGTGCCAGCAGCTTAGGGTCTGGGGCAATTAATTCACCCCTCCACTTT
-,TRBJ1-3,once,TRBV11-3,CASSLSQALTIYF,TGTGCCAGCAGCTTAAGTCAGGCCCTGACCATATATTTT
-,TRBJ2-5,-,TRBV14,CASSQAVGVEETQYF,TGTGCCAGCAGCCAAGCTGTGGGAGTGGAAGAGACCCAGTACTTC
-,TRBJ2-2,-,TRBV7-8,CASSLGLNTGELFF,TGTGCCAGCAGCTTGGGACTGAACACCGGGGAGCTGTTTTTT
TRBD2,TRBJ2-2,-,TRBV5-1,CASTPSGTNTGELFF,TGCGCCAGCACTCCTAGCGGGACGAACACCGGGGAGCTGTTTTTT